This TCR beta chain originates from a study of PD-1 blockade in mismatch repair-deficient tumors. Germline lookup yields CDR1 MNHEY and CDR2 SMNVEV (reference sequence). V gave up 2 bases and J gave up 5 bases; unmatched junction bases: 7. The length of the CDR3 is 15 residues. The repertoire was sequenced with immunoSEQ multiplex PCR; TCRdb's copy has only in-frame clones and lacks some. The sample has more than 95,000 clones, about 86% seen once. In this sample, this clone turned up once. This chain uses TRBV27 with TRBJ2-3, with 7 bases identical to TRBD2. Sample: peripheral blood, taken 44 weeks after starting pembrolizumab. The sequence was collected from an adult with mismatch repair-deficient cancer. The CDR3 is CASSLKELARDTQYF. The CDR3, as DNA: TGTGCCAGCAGTTTAAAAGAACTAGCGAGAGATACGCAGTATTTT.